The present T cell receptor (beta chain) was sequenced within a study of early T cells in non-severe SARS-CoV-2 infection. Looking at the study overall: Bulk RNA from unsorted whole blood was sequenced; chains were unpaired. Findings and limits, study-wide: Using VDJdb, the matching emphasized anti-spike CD8 responses while missing private and CD4 specificities.

The CDR3 has 17 residues. The junction had 12 bases not matched to a gene; V was cut back by 3 bases and J by 2 bases. Germline V gene data show CDR1 as SGHTA and CDR2 as FQGNSA. The library protocol tagged individual cDNA molecules with unique molecular identifiers. TCRdb re-derived calls from the 5' RACE reads in MiXCR, one entry per CDR3 protein. This table has roughly 54,000 distinct CDR3 sequences, around 8% appearing once. In this sample, this clonotype turned up many times. Its antigen is undetermined. This TCR was sampled from an adult who was a healthcare worker with PCR-confirmed SARS-CoV-2 infection or an uninfected control (not recorded which). The chain carries TRBV7-2 and TRBJ2-7, with 8 bases identical to TRBD2. This sample comprised whole blood, obtained at baseline. CDR3 protein: CASSLPSGSGKPYEQYF. In nucleotides, the CDR3 is TGTGCCAGCAGCTTGCCGAGCGGGAGTGGCAAACCCTACGAGCAGTACTTC.